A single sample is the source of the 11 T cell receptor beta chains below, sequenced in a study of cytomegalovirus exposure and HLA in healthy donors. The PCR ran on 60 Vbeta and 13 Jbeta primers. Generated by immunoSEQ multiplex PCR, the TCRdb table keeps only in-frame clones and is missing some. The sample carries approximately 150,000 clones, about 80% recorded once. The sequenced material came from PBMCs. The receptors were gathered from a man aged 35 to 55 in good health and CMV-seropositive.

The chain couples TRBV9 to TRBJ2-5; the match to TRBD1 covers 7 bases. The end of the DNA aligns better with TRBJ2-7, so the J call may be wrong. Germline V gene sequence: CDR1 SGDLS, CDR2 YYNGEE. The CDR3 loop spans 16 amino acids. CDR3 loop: CASSASGQGGSLEQYF. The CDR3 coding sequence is TGTGCCAGCAGCGCCTCAGGGCAAGGGGGCTCCCTCGAGCAGTACTTC.

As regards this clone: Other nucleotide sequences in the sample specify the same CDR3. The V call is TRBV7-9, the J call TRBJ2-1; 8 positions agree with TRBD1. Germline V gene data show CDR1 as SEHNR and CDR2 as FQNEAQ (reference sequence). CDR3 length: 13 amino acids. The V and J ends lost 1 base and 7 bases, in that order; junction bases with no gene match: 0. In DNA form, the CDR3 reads TGTGCCAGCAGCTTAGGGACAGGGAATGAGCAGTTCTTC. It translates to CASSLGTGNEQFF.

DNA of the CDR3: TGTGCCAGTAGGACTAGCGGGAGGTACACCGGGGAGCTGTTTTTT. It translates to CASRTSGRYTGELFF. The V and J genes are TRBV19 and TRBJ2-2; 13 nucleotides agree with TRBD2. CDR1 and CDR2 (germline): LNHDA, SQIVND (reference sequence). The CDR3 consists of 15 residues. The ends lost 6 bases at V and 3 bases at J; junction bases unmatched: 1. Full variable domain (remainder filled in from reference TRBV19 and TRBJ2-2): DGGITQSPKYLFRKEGQNVTLSCEQNLNHDAMYWYRQDPGQGLRLIYYSQIVNDFQKGDIAEGYSVSREKKESFPLTVTSAQKNPTAFYLCASRTSGRYTGELFFGEGSRLTVL.

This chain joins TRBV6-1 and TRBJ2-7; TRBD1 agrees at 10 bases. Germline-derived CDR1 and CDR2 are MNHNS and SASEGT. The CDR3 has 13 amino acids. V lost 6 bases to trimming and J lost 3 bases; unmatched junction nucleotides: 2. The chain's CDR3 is CASRGDRGYEQYF. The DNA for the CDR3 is TGTGCCAGCAGGGGGGACAGGGGCTACGAGCAGTACTTC.

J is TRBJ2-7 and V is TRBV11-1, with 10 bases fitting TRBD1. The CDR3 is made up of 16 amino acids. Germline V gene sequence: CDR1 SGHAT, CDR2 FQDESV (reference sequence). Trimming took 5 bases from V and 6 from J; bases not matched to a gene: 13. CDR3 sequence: CASSPVPGTGVFEQYF. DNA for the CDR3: TGTGCCAGCAGCCCTGTCCCCGGGACAGGGGTCTTCGAGCAGTACTTC.

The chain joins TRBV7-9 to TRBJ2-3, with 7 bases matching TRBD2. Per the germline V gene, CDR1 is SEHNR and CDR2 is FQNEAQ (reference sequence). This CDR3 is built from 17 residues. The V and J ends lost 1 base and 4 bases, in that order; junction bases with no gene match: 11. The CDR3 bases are TGTGCCAGCAGCTTAGATCGGGGTAGCGGGCTTTCAGATACGCAGTATTTT. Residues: CASSLDRGSGLSDTQYF.

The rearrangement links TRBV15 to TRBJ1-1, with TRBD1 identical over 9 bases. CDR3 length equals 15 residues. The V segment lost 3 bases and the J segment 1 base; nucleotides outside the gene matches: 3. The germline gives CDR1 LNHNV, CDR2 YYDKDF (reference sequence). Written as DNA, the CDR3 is TGTGCCACCAGCAGGCCGACAGGGGGGAACACTGAAGCTTTCTTT. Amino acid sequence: CATSRPTGGNTEAFF.

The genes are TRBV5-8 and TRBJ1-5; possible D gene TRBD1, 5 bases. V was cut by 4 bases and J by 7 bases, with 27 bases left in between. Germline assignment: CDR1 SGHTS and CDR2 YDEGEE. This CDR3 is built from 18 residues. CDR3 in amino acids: CASSTGPGSLGQLQPQHF. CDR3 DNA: TGTGCCAGCAGCACAGGACCGGGCTCCCTGGGGCAACTACAGCCCCAGCATTTT.

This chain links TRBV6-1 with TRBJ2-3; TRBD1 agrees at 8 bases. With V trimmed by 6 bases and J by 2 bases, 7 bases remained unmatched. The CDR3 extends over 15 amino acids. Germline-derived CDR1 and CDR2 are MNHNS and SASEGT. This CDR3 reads CASRRQGTSTDTQYF. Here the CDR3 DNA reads TGTGCCAGCAGAAGACAGGGGACGTCCACAGATACGCAGTATTTT.

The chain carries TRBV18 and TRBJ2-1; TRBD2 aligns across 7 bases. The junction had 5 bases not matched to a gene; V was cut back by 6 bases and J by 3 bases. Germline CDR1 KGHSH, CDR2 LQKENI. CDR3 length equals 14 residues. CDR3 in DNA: TGTGCCAGCTCCCCCGCGGGAGACTACAATGAGCAGTTCTTC. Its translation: CASSPAGDYNEQFF. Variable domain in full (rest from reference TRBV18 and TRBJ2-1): NAGVMQNPRHLVRRRGQEARLRCSPMKGHSHVYWYRQLPEEGLKFMVYLQKENIIDESGMPKERFSAEFPKEGPSILRIQQVVRGDSAAYFCASSPAGDYNEQFFGPGTRLTVL.

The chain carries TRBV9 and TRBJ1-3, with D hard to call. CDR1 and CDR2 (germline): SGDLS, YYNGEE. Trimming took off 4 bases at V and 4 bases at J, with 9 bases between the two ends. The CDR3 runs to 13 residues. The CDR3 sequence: CASSRGEGNTIYF. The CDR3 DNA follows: TGTGCCAGCAGCCGTGGAGAAGGAAACACCATATATTTT.